What follows describes a single T cell receptor (beta chain). The data stem from a study of T cell changes during pregnancy in multiple sclerosis. Germline V gene lookup returns CDR1 LNHDA and CDR2 SQIVND (reference sequence). Trimming stripped 5 bases from V and 7 bases from J, with 12 bases between. This CDR3 has 13 amino acids. Data came from immunoSEQ multiplex PCR; TCRdb stores just in-frame clones and leaves some out. The sample lists around 68,000 clones, 75% to 95% seen once, with 0.4% to 0.45% in the top ten. Sequencing used CD4+ T cells from peripheral blood mononuclear cells, obtained before pregnancy. This receptor was identified in a female donor with multiple sclerosis, enrolled in a pregnancy study. The chain combines TRBV19 with TRBJ1-5, with D unresolved. The chain's CDR3 is CASSRRAAQPQHF. CDR3 coding DNA: TGTGCCAGTAGTCGGAGGGCAGCCCAGCCCCAGCATTTT.